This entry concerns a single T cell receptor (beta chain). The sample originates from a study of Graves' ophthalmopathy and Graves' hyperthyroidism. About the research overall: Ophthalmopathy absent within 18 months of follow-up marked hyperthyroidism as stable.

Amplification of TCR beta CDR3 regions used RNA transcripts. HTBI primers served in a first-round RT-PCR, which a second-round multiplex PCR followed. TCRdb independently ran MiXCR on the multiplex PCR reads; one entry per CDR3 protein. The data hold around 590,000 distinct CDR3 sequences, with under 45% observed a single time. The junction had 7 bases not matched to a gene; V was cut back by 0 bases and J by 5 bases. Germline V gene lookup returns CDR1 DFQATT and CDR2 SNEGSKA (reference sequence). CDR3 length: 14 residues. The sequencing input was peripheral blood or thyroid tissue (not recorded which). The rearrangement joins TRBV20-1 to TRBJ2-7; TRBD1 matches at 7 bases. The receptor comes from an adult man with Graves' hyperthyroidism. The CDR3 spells CSARDPTGVNEQYF. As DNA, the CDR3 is TGCAGTGCTAGAGATCCCACAGGGGTAAACGAGCAGTACTTC.